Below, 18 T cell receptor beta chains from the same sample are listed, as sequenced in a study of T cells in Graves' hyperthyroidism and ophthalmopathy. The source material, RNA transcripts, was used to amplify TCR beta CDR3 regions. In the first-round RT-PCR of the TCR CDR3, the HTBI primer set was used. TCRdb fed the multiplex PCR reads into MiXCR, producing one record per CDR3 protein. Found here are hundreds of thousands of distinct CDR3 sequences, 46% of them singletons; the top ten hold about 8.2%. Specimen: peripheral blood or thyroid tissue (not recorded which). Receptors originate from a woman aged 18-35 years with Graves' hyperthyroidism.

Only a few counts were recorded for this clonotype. CDR3 amino acids: CSARVGGVGTEAFF. CDR3 nucleotide sequence: TGCAGTGCTCGCGTAGGTGGGGTAGGAACTGAAGCTTTCTTT. The V call is TRBV20-1, the J call TRBJ1-1, with unresolved D. The CDR3 has 14 amino acids. The germline V gene has CDR1 DFQATT and CDR2 SNEGSKA (reference sequence). Trimming shortened V by 5 bases and J by 5 bases, and 18 bases separated the two germline ends.

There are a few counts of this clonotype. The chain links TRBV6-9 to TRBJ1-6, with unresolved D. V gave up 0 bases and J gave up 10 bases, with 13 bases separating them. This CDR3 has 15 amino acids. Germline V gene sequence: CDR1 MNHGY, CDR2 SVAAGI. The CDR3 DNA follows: TGTGCCAGCAGTTATTCGTTCGCGGTAACGTCACCCCTCCACTTT. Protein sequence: CASSYSFAVTSPLHF.

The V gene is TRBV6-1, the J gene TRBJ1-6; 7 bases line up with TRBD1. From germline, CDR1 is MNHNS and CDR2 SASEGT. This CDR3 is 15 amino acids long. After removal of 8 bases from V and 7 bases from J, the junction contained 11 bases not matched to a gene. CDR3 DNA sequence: TGTGCCAGCTCTAGAATCGGGACAGAAAATTCACCCCTCCACTTT. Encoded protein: CASSRIGTENSPLHF.

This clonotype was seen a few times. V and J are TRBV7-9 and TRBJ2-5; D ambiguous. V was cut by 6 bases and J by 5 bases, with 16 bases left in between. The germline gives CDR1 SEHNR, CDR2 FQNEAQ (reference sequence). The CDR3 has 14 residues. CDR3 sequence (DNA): TGTGCCAGCAGTTTCCCGACGCCCTTGGAGACCCAGTACTTC. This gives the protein CASSFPTPLETQYF. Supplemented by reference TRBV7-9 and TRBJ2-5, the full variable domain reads DTGVSQNPRHKITKRGQNVTFRCDPISEHNRLYWYRQTLGQGPEFLTYFQNEAQLEKSRLLSDRFSAERPKGSFSTLEIQRTEQGDSAMYLCASSFPTPLETQYFGPGTRLLVL.

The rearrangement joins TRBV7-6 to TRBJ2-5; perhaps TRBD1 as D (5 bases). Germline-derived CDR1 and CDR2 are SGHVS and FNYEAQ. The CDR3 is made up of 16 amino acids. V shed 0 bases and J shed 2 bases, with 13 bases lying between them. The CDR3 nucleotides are TGTGCCAGCAGCTTAGCGTCGGCAGGGAATCAAGAGACCCAGTACTTC. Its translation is CASSLASAGNQETQYF.

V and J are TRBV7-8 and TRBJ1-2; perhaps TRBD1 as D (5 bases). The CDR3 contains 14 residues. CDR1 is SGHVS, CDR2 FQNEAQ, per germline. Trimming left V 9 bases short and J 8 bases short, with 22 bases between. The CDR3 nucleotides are TGTGCCAGTAGCGTTCCGGGACGCCTTTGGGGCTACACCTTC. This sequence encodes CASSVPGRLWGYTF.

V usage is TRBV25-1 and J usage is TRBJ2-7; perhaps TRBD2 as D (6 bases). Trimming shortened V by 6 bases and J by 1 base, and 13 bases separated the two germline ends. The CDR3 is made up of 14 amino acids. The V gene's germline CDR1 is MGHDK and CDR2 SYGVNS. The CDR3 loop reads CASSKTRDSYEQYF. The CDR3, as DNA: TGTGCCAGCAGCAAGACTAGGGATTCCTACGAGCAGTACTTC.

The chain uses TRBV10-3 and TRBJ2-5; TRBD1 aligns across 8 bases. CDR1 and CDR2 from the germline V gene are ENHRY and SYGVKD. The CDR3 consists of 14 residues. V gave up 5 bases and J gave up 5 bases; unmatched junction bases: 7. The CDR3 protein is CAISYGTGWETQYF. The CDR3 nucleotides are TGTGCCATCAGTTATGGGACAGGCTGGGAGACCCAGTACTTC.

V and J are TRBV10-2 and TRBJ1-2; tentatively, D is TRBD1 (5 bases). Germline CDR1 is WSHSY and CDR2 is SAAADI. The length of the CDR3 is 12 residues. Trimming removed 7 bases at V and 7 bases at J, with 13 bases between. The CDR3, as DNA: TGCGCCAGCACCTGGCAGGGAGGTGGCTACACCTTC. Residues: CASTWQGGGYTF.

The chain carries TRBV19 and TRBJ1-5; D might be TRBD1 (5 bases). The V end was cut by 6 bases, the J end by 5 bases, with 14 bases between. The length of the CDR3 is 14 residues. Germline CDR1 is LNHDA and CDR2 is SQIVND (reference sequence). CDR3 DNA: TGTGCCAGTAGGTTTCCGGGGCGGTATCAGCCCCAGCATTTT. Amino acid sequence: CASRFPGRYQPQHF.

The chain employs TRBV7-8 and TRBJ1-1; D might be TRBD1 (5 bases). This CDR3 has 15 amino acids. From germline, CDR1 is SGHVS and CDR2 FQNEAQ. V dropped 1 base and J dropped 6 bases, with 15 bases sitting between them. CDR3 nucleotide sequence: TGTGCCAGCAGCTTAGAGGGGTGGGGAGCTGCTGAAGCTTTCTTT. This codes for CASSLEGWGAAEAFF.

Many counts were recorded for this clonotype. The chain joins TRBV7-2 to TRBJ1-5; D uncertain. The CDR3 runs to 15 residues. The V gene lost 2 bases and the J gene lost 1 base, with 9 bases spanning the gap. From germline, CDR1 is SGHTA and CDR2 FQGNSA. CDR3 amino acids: CASSLLTTSNQPQHF. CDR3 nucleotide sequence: TGTGCCAGCAGCTTACTCACGACGAGCAATCAGCCCCAGCATTTT. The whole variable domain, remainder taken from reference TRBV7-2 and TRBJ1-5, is GAGVSQSPSNKVTEKGKDVELRCDPISGHTALYWYRQSLGQGLEFLIYFQGNSAPDKSGLPSDRFSAERTGGSVSTLTIQRTQQEDSAVYLCASSLLTTSNQPQHFGDGTRLSIL.

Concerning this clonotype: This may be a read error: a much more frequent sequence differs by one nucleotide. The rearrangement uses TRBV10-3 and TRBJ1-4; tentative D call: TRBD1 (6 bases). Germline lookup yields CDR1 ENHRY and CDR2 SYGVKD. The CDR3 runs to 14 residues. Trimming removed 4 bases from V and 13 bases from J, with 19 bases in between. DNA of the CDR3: TGTGCCATCAGTGTAGGACAGCCGTCTATGGGACTGTTTTTT. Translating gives CAISVGQPSMGLFF.

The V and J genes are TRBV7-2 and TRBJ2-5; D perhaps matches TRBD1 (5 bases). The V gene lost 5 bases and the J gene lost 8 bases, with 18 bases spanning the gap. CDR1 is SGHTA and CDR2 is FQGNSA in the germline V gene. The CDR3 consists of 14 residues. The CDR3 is CASSGTGGRDTQYF. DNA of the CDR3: TGTGCCAGCAGCGGTACAGGCGGCCGTGACACCCAGTACTTC.

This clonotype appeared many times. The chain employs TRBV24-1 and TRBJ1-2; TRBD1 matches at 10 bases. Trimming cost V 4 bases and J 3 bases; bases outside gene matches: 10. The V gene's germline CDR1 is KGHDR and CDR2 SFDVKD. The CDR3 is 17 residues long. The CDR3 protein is CATSDGTGDLEDYGYTF. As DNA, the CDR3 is TGTGCCACCAGTGACGGGACAGGGGACCTAGAGGACTATGGCTACACCTTC.

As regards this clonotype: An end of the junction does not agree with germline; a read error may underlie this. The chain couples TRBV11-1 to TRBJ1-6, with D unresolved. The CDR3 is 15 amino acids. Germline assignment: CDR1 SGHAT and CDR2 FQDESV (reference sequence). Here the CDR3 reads CASSLETAYSSPLHF. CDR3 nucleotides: TGTGCCAGCAGCTTAGAGACGGCCTATAGTTCACCCCTCCACTTT.

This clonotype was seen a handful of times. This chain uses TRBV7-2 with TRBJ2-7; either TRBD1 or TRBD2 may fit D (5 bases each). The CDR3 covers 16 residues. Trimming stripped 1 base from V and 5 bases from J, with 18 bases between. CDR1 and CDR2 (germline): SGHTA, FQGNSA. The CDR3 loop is CASSLVVRAGRDEQYF. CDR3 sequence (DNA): TGTGCCAGCAGCTTAGTGGTAAGGGCAGGGAGAGACGAGCAGTACTTC.

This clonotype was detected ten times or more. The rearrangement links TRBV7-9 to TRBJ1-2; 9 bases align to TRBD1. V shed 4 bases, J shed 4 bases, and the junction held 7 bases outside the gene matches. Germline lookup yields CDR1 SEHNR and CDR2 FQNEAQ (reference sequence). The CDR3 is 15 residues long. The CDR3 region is CASSSGQGLSYGYTF. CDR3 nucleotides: TGTGCCAGCAGCTCGGGACAGGGTCTGAGCTATGGCTACACCTTC.